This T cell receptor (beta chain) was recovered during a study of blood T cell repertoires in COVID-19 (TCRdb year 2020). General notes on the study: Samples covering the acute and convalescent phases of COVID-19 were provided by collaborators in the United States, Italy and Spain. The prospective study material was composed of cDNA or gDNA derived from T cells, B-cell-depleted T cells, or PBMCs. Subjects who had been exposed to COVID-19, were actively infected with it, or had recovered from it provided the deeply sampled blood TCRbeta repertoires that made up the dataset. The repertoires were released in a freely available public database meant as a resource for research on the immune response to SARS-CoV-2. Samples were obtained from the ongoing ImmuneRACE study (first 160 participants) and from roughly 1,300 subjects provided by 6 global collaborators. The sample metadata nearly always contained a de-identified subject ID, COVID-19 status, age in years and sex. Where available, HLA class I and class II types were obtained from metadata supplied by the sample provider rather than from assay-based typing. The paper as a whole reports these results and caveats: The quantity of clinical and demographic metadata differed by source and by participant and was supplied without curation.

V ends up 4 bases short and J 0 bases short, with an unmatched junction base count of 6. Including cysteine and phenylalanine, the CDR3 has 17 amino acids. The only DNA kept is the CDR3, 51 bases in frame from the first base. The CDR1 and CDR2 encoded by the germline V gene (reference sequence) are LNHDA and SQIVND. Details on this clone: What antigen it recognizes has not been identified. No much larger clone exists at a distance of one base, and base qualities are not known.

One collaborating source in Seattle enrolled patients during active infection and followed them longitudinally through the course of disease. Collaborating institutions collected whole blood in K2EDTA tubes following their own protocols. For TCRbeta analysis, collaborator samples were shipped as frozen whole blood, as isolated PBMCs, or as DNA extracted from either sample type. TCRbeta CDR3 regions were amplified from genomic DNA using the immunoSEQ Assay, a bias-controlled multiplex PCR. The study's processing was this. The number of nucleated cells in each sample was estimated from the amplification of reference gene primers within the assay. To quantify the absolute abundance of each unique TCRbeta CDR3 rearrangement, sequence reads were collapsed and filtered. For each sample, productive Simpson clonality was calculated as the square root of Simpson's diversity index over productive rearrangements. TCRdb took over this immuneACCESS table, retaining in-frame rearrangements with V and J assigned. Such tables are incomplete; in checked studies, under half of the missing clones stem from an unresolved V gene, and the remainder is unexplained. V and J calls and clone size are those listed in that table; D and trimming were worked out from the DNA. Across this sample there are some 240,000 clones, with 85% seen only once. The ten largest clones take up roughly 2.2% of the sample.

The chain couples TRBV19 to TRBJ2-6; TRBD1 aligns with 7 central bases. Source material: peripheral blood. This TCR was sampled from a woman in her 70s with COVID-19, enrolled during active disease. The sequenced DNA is TGTGCCAGTAGTACCGTAACAGGGGACTCTGGGGCCAACGTCCTGACTTTC. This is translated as CASSTVTGDSGANVLTF.